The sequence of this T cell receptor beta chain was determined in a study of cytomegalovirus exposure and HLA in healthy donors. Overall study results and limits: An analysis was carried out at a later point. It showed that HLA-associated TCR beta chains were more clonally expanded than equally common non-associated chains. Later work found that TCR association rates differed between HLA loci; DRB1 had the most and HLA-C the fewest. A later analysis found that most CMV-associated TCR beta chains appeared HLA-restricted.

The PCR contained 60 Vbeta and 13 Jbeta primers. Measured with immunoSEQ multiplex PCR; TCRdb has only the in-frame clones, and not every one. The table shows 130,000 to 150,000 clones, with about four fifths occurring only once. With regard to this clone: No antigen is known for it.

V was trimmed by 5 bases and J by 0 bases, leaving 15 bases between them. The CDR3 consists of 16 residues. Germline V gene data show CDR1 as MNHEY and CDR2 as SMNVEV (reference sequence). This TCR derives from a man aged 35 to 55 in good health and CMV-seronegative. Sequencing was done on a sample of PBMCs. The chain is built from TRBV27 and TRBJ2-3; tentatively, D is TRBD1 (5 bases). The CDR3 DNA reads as TGTGCCAGCAGTCATACAGGAACTTCTAGCACAGATACGCAGTATTTT. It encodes CASSHTGTSSTDTQYF.